This TCR beta chain comes out of a study of T cells in localized non-small cell lung cancer. Sequencing was performed with immunoSEQ multiplex PCR; in TCRdb, only in-frame clones are kept and a portion is missing. The table lists 9,400 or so clones, 90% of them singletons. V lost 7 bases and J lost 0, with 14 bases in between. This CDR3 has 15 residues. Germline loops: CDR1 LNHDA, CDR2 SQIVND (reference sequence). This clone was seen only once. Its cognate antigen is unknown. Study observations and caveats: Peak T cell clonality was found in uninvolved adjacent lung, exceeding tumor. An association was observed between higher blood T cell density and longer overall survival. Within adjacent lung there appeared a median about 54 of the top 100 tumor clones.

V is TRBV19 and J is TRBJ2-3; D is possibly TRBD2 (7 bases). The sample was peripheral blood, taken before any cancer treatment. This receptor was obtained from a male donor aged 60 or over with stage III squamous cell lung carcinoma. The CDR3 reads CASTFKGGSTDTQYF. The CDR3 nucleotides read TGTGCCAGTACTTTTAAGGGGGGGAGCACAGATACGCAGTATTTT. Full variable domain (missing parts from reference TRBV19 and TRBJ2-3): DGGITQSPKYLFRKEGQNVTLSCEQNLNHDAMYWYRQDPGQGLRLIYYSQIVNDFQKGDIAEGYSVSREKKESFPLTVTSAQKNPTAFYLCASTFKGGSTDTQYFGPGTRLTVL.